What follows are 14 T cell receptor beta chains derived from one specimen sequenced in a study of cytomegalovirus exposure and HLA in healthy donors. Primers for the PCR totalled 60 Vbeta and 13 Jbeta. Repertoires were generated with immunoSEQ multiplex PCR, while TCRdb's copy carries only in-frame clones and drops some. The sample records around 150,000 clones, roughly four fifths being singletons. Input material: PBMCs. The source of these receptors is a young woman in good health and CMV-seronegative.

This sequence joins TRBV5-4 and TRBJ2-7; 8 nucleotides agree with TRBD1. This CDR3 is built from 15 residues. Trimming cost V 4 bases and J 3 bases; bases outside gene matches: 9. Looked up from germline, CDR1 is SGHNT and CDR2 is YYREEE (reference sequence). In nucleotides, the CDR3 is TGTGCCAGCAGCCGGACCGGGACAGGTCTCTACGAGCAGTACTTC. It yields the protein CASSRTGTGLYEQYF. Together with reference TRBV5-4 and TRBJ2-7, the CDR3 gives the full variable domain: ETGVTQSPTHLIKTRGQQVTLRCSSQSGHNTVSWYQQALGQGPQFIFQYYREEENGRGNFPPRFSGLQFPNYSSELNVNALELDDSALYLCASSRTGTGLYEQYFGPGTRLTVT.

This sequence joins TRBV28 and TRBJ1-2; TRBD1 matches at 10 bases. Germline V CDR1 and CDR2: MDHEN, SYDVKM. The CDR3 covers 15 residues. J gave up 3 bases and V 5 bases, and 6 bases lay outside the gene matches. CDR3 nucleotides: TGTGCCAGCAGTCTTTGGACAGGGGGAGACTATGGCTACACCTTC. Translating gives CASSLWTGGDYGYTF.

A few counts support this clone. The gene calls are TRBV6-1 and TRBJ1-1, with a possible D match to TRBD1 (6 bases). Trimming removed 5 bases at V and 4 bases at J, with 14 bases between. This CDR3 has 14 amino acids. Germline V gives CDR1 MNHNS, CDR2 SASEGT. The DNA of the CDR3 is TGTGCCAGCAGTTTAAGGACAGTTGCCACTGAAGCTTTCTTT. Protein product: CASSLRTVATEAFF.

The rearrangement links TRBV7-8 to TRBJ1-5, with 7 nucleotides matching TRBD1. CDR1 SGHVS and CDR2 FQNEAQ come from the germline V gene. V shed 4 bases and J 4 bases; nucleotides not matched to a gene: 13. The CDR3 totals 17 residues. The CDR3 is CASSSIWGQRRNQPQHF. For the CDR3, the DNA is TGTGCCAGCAGCTCCATCTGGGGACAGCGAAGGAATCAGCCCCAGCATTTT. Variable domain in full (rest from reference TRBV7-8 and TRBJ1-5): GAGVSQSPRYKVAKRGQDVALRCDPISGHVSLFWYQQALGQGPEFLTYFQNEAQLDKSGLPSDRFFAERPEGSVSTLKIQRTQQEDSAVYLCASSSIWGQRRNQPQHFGDGTRLSIL.

The gene calls are TRBV5-5 and TRBJ2-3, with 9 bases identical to TRBD1. V shed 3 bases and J 2 bases; nucleotides not matched to a gene: 7. The CDR3 extends over 16 amino acids. Looked up from germline, CDR1 is SGHKS and CDR2 is YYEKEE (reference sequence). The CDR3 nucleotides are TGTGCCAGCAGCTCGAGACAGGGGGTAATCACAGATACGCAGTATTTT. Amino acid sequence: CASSSRQGVITDTQYF.

V gene TRBV2 combines with J gene TRBJ1-6; 9 bases agree with TRBD1. V lost 7 bases to trimming and J lost 9 bases; unmatched junction nucleotides: 4. CDR1 SNHLY and CDR2 FYNNEI come from the germline V gene. CDR3 length: 13 residues. DNA for the CDR3: TGTGCCAGCACCACGGGACAGGGTTCACCCCTCCACTTT. This translates into CASTTGQGSPLHF.

The V gene is TRBV11-2, the J gene TRBJ2-3; 9 bases are shared with TRBD2. Germline CDR1 reads SGHAT; CDR2 reads FQNNGV. This CDR3 comprises 18 residues. The junction had 14 bases not matched to a gene; V was cut back by 2 bases and J by 5 bases. The CDR3 reads CASSLSDWLAGKVDTQYF. In DNA form, the CDR3 reads TGTGCCAGCAGCTTATCTGATTGGCTAGCGGGGAAGGTAGATACGCAGTATTTT.

This rearrangement joins TRBV19 to TRBJ2-3; weak D call: TRBD1 (6 bases). This CDR3 spans 16 amino acids. With 7 bases removed from V and 2 bases from J, the gap between germline ends came to 19 bases. The V gene's germline CDR1 is LNHDA and CDR2 SQIVND (reference sequence). DNA of the CDR3: TGTGCCAGTATAAAACAGGGCTCCCGGCACACAGATACGCAGTATTTT. This sequence encodes CASIKQGSRHTDTQYF.

This chain uses TRBV14 with TRBJ2-7; 8 positions agree with TRBD1. CDR1 and CDR2 (germline): SGHDN, FVKESK. The CDR3 is made up of 14 amino acids. Trimming cost V 3 bases and J 13 bases; bases outside gene matches: 14. CDR3 nucleotide sequence: TGTGCCAGCAGCCACTCAACAACAGGGGGTGGGCAATACTTC. This codes for CASSHSTTGGGQYF.

CDR3 protein: CASSLVSGSNEQFF. In DNA, the CDR3 is TGCGCCAGCAGCTTGGTCTCGGGTAGCAATGAGCAGTTCTTC. This chain joins TRBV5-1 and TRBJ2-1; D gene unclear. With 0 bases removed from V and 6 bases from J, the gap between germline ends came to 10 bases. CDR1 is SGHRS and CDR2 is YFSETQ in the germline V gene. This CDR3 comprises 14 residues.

The CDR3 DNA follows: TGTGCCAGCTCACCACTCATCCGGGGCAATGAGCAGTTCTTC. Translating it yields CASSPLIRGNEQFF. The chain uses TRBV18 and TRBJ2-1, with a weak D call TRBD2 (5 bases). The CDR3 is made up of 14 amino acids. Germline V gene sequence: CDR1 KGHSH, CDR2 LQKENI. Trimming stripped 1 base from V and 6 bases from J, with 10 bases between.

The chain couples TRBV7-8 to TRBJ2-2; 9 bases align to TRBD1. The ends lost 0 bases at V and 3 bases at J; junction bases unmatched: 14. The CDR3 loop spans 20 amino acids. In germline, CDR1 is SGHVS, CDR2 FQNEAQ. The DNA for the CDR3 is TGTGCCAGCAGCTTAGCGGGATTGGTGACAGGGGGGTTGTACACCGGGGAGCTGTTTTTT. Translated, it gives CASSLAGLVTGGLYTGELFF.

This chain connects TRBV21-1 to TRBJ2-4; the DNA was not compared with TRBD2, the D call given in the table. TRBV21-1 counts as a pseudogene. The CDR3 has 14 amino acids. The chain's CDR3 is CASSKGLAGVPGNF. The DNA of the CDR3 is TGTGCCAGCAGCAAAGGGCTAGCGGGAGTGCCGGGTAACTTC.

This clone was counted a few times. The V gene is TRBV7-9, the J gene TRBJ2-3; no clear D. V was shortened by 1 base and J by 7 bases, with 6 bases between the two germline ends. The CDR3 is 12 amino acids. Germline CDR1 SEHNR, CDR2 FQNEAQ (reference sequence). The CDR3, as DNA: TGTGCCAGCAGCTTAGAGAGTTATACGCAGTATTTT. Protein product: CASSLESYTQYF.